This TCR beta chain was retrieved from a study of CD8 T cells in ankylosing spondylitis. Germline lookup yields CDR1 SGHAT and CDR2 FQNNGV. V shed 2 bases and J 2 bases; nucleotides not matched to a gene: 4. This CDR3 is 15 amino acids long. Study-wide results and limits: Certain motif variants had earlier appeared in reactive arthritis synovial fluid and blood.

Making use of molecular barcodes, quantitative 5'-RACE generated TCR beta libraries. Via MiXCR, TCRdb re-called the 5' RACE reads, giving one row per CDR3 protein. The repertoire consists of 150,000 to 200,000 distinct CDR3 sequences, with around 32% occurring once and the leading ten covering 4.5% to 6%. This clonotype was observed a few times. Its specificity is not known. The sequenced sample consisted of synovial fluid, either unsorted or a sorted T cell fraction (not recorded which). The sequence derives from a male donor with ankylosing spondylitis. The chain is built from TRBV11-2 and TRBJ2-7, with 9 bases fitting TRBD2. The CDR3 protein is CASSLRLAAPYEQYF. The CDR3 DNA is TGTGCCAGCAGCTTACGACTAGCGGCCCCCTACGAGCAGTACTTC.